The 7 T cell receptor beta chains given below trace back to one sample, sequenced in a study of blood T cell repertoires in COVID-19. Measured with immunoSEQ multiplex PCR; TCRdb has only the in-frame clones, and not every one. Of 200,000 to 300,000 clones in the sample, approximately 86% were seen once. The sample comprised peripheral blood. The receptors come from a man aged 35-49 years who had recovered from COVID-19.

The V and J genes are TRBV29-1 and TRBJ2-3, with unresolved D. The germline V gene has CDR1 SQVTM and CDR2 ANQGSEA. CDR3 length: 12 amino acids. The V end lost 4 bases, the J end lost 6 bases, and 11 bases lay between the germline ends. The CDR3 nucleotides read TGCAGCGTTGGGCGGATGAGGGATACGCAGTATTTT. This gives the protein CSVGRMRDTQYF.

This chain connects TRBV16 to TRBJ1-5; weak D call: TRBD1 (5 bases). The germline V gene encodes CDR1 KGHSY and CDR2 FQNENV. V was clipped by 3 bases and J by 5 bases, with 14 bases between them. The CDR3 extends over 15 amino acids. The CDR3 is CASSQLQGADQPQHF. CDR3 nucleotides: TGTGCCAGCAGCCAGCTTCAAGGGGCCGATCAGCCCCAGCATTTT.

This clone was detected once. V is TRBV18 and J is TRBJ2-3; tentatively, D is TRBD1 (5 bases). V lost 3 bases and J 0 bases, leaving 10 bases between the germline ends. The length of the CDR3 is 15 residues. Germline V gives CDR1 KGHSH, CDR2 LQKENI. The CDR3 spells CASSPLPGSTDTQYF. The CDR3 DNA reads TGTGCCAGCTCACCCCTTCCAGGGAGCACAGATACGCAGTATTTT. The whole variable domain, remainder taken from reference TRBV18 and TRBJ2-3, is NAGVMQNPRHLVRRRGQEARLRCSPMKGHSHVYWYRQLPEEGLKFMVYLQKENIIDESGMPKERFSAEFPKEGPSILRIQQVVRGDSAAYFCASSPLPGSTDTQYFGPGTRLTVL.

The CDR3: CASSKPLAGGSDTQYF. The CDR3 DNA follows: TGTGCCAGCAGCAAGCCCCTCGCGGGGGGATCGGATACGCAGTATTTT. This sequence joins TRBV7-9 and TRBJ2-3; 8 nucleotides agree with TRBD2. Losses at the gene ends were 5 bases for V and 6 bases for J; bases not matched to a gene: 13. The germline V gene has CDR1 SEHNR and CDR2 FQNEAQ (reference sequence). The CDR3 has 16 amino acids. The complete variable domain, with remaining parts taken from reference TRBV7-9 and TRBJ2-3, reads DTGVSQNPRHKITKRGQNVTFRCDPISEHNRLYWYRQTLGQGPEFLTYFQNEAQLEKSRLLSDRFSAERPKGSFSTLEIQRTEQGDSAMYLCASSKPLAGGSDTQYFGPGTRLTVL.

CDR3: CSASEPGLGKQFF. CDR3 nucleotides: TGCAGTGCTAGTGAACCGGGACTTGGTAAGCAGTTCTTC. The chain employs TRBV20-1 and TRBJ2-1; weak D call: TRBD2 (6 bases). The CDR3 runs 13 residues. V shed 3 bases and J shed 11 bases, with 17 bases lying between them. Germline CDR1 reads DFQATT; CDR2 reads SNEGSKA (reference sequence).

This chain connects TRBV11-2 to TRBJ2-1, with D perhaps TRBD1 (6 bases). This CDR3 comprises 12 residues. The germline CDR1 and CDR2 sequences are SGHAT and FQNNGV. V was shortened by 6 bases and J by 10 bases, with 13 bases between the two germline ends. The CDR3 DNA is TGTGCCAGCAGACACCCCGGGACAGAGCAGTTCTTC. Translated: CASRHPGTEQFF.

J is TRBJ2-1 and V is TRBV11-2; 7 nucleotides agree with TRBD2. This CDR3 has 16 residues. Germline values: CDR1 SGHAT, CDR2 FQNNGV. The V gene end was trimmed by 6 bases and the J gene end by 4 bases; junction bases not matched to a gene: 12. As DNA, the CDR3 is TGTGCCAGCAGTGTTCTCCGTCGGGGGGATTACAATGAGCAGTTCTTC. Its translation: CASSVLRRGDYNEQFF.